These 12 T cell receptor beta chains were sequenced from one sample in a study of somatic mutations in cytotoxic T cells in rheumatoid arthritis. The assay was immunoSEQ multiplex PCR, and TCRdb's table has in-frame clones only and misses some. The sample carries 20,000 to 25,000 clones, nearly 80% recorded once. What was sequenced was CD8+ T cells sorted from blood. These receptors were obtained from an adult with rheumatoid arthritis.

V usage is TRBV7-2 and J usage is TRBJ1-1; D ambiguous. Trimming shortened V by 1 base and J by 2 bases, and 5 bases separated the two germline ends. There are 13 residues in the CDR3. From germline, CDR1 is SGHTA and CDR2 FQGNSA. CDR3 DNA: TGTGCCAGCAGCTTAGTGGATAACACTGAAGCTTTCTTT. Its translation is CASSLVDNTEAFF.

This clone is categorized as medium-sized (0.01 to 0.1%). V is TRBV6-1 and J is TRBJ2-2, with D tentatively TRBD1 (6 bases). Germline loops: CDR1 MNHNS, CDR2 SASEGT. CDR3 length equals 14 residues. Trimming removed 8 bases at V and 5 bases at J, with 15 bases between. The CDR3 reads CASLPRGRTGELFF. Here the CDR3 DNA reads TGTGCCAGCCTCCCCAGGGGCAGAACCGGGGAGCTGTTTTTT.

The J gene is TRBJ1-6, the V gene TRBV7-9; no definite D call. The CDR3 is 12 amino acids. The germline gives CDR1 SEHNR, CDR2 FQNEAQ (reference sequence). V was pared by 4 bases and J by 6 bases, with 4 bases between. For the CDR3, the DNA is TGTGCCAGCAGCTGGACTAATTCACCCCTCCACTTT. Its translation: CASSWTNSPLHF.

This clone has just a few counts. The V gene is TRBV4-2, the J gene TRBJ2-7; D tentatively fits TRBD1 or TRBD2 (5 bases each). This CDR3 has 16 residues. The germline CDR1 and CDR2 sequences are LGHNA and YNFKEQ. V lost 0 bases and J lost 3, with 15 bases in between. CDR3 protein: CASSQDMRGESYEQYF. The CDR3, as DNA: TGTGCCAGCAGCCAAGATATGAGGGGCGAGAGCTACGAGCAGTACTTC.

The chain has TRBV5-6 and TRBJ2-1, with 11 positions matching TRBD2. Germline CDR1 is SGHDT and CDR2 is YYEEEE. Germline trimming cut 4 bases from V and 7 bases from J; bases unmatched to any gene: 7. This CDR3 has 15 residues. The chain's CDR3 is CASSLVAGGGNEQFF. The CDR3 nucleotides are TGTGCCAGCAGCCTTGTAGCGGGAGGGGGAAATGAGCAGTTCTTC.

This clone was observed a handful of times. V is TRBV5-8 and J is TRBJ2-2; D is unclear. This CDR3 has 13 residues. CDR1 is SGHTS and CDR2 is YDEGEE in the germline V gene. Trimming stripped 4 bases from V and 2 bases from J, with 6 bases between. The CDR3 loop is CASSPRNTGELFF. The CDR3 DNA is TGTGCCAGCAGCCCTCGCAACACCGGGGAGCTGTTTTTT.

This rearrangement joins TRBV9 to TRBJ2-7; TRBD2 matches at 8 bases. The J segment lost 4 bases and the V segment lost 0 bases, leaving 3 bases of the junction unmatched. Germline CDR1 SGDLS, CDR2 YYNGEE. The CDR3 loop spans 14 amino acids. CDR3 DNA sequence: TGTGCCAGCAGCGTAGTCGCTAGCGGGTACGAGCAGTACTTC. Encoded protein: CASSVVASGYEQYF.

The chain uses TRBV2 and TRBJ2-7; no definite D call. Germline lookup yields CDR1 SNHLY and CDR2 FYNNEI. This CDR3 spans 13 amino acids. The V end was cut by 7 bases, the J end by 2 bases, with 12 bases between. The chain's CDR3 is CASMSRKTYEQYF. CDR3 nucleotide sequence: TGTGCCAGCATGAGTAGAAAAACCTACGAGCAGTACTTC.

The chain links TRBV2 to TRBJ1-2; D remains ambiguous. V lost 4 bases and J 4 bases, leaving 16 bases between the germline ends. The CDR3 has 15 residues. Germline V gene sequence: CDR1 SNHLY, CDR2 FYNNEI. CDR3 amino acids: CASSVRDTIGYGYTF. CDR3 DNA: TGTGCCAGCAGTGTACGAGACACCATCGGCTATGGCTACACCTTC.

V gene TRBV7-9 combines with J gene TRBJ2-3; D not resolved. The ends were cut back, 4 bases at V and 2 bases at J, with 10 bases in the middle. The CDR3 extends over 14 amino acids. The germline gives CDR1 SEHNR, CDR2 FQNEAQ (reference sequence). This CDR3 is CASSSVDLTDTQYF. DNA of the CDR3: TGTGCCAGCAGCTCGGTAGATCTCACAGATACGCAGTATTTT.

The chain uses TRBV5-5 and TRBJ2-7; 7 bases agree with TRBD1. Germline V gene lookup returns CDR1 SGHKS and CDR2 YYEKEE (reference sequence). The CDR3 spans 14 residues. Trimming at V came to 4 bases and at J to 5 bases, leaving 9 bases not matched to a gene. CDR3 protein: CASSRILDRDEQYF. As DNA, the CDR3 is TGTGCCAGCAGCCGAATCCTAGACAGGGACGAGCAGTACTTC.

The chain joins TRBV4-1 to TRBJ1-4, with a possible D match to TRBD1 (5 bases). Germline V CDR1 and CDR2: MGHRA, YSYEKL. Trimming took off 0 bases at V and 4 bases at J, with 15 bases between the two ends. There are 17 residues in the CDR3. CDR3 bases: TGCGCCAGCAGCCAAGAGGGGTATGACAGTATTAATGAAAAACTGTTTTTT. This sequence encodes CASSQEGYDSINEKLFF.